Listed below are T cell receptor beta chains from one sample, sequenced in a study of read filtering for tumor transcriptome and immune sequencing. TCRdb re-derived calls from the reads in MiXCR, one entry per CDR3 protein. In the table there are about 40,000 distinct CDR3 sequences, roughly 10% of which are singletons. The sequencing sample was made of a population of CD138-negative cells sorted from bone marrow. The receptors come from a donor at least 40 years old with multiple myeloma. CDR3s include the opening cysteine and the closing phenylalanine or tryptophan. A D gene is named only where the DNA matches it firmly. A clone size is listed for some rows: how often the clone was seen (once, few, many), or a class if it is expanded.

size,J,V,D,DNA,CDR3
many,TRBJ2-5,TRBV12-3/TRBV12-4,-,TGTGCCAGCGGCCATGGCCAAGAGACCCAGTACTTC,CASGHGQETQYF
-,TRBJ2-3,TRBV11-2,-,TGTGCCAGCAAGGCGGGGCAGAGCACAGATACGCAGTATTTT,CASKAGQSTDTQYF
many,TRBJ2-2,TRBV12-3/TRBV12-4,-,TGTGCCAGCAGTTTTGCCGGGGAGCTGTTTTTT,CASSFAGELFF
many,TRBJ2-1,TRBV6-2/TRBV6-3,-,TGTGCCAGCAGTTACTCGAGGGGGGTGGTTTACAATGAGCAGTTCTTC,CASSYSRGVVYNEQFF
many,TRBJ2-1,TRBV7-2,TRBD2,TGTGCCAGCAGCTCCCTAGCGGGGGGCAATGAGCAGTTCTTC,CASSSLAGGNEQFF
many,TRBJ2-2,TRBV6-6,-,TGTGCCAGCAGCTCCGGGTTTGGGGCCGGGGAGCTGTTTTTT,CASSSGFGAGELFF
many,TRBJ1-5,TRBV6-5,-,TGTGCCAGCGGCGTTCAGCCCCAGCATTTT,CASGVQPQHF
-,TRBJ1-1,TRBV7-9,-,TGTGCCATCTATTCGCAGTCAGGCACTGAAGCTTTCTTT,CAIYSQSGTEAFF
many,TRBJ2-3,TRBV11-2,-,TGTGCCAGCGGGAGAGGAACCACAGATACGCAGTATTTT,CASGRGTTDTQYF
many,TRBJ2-3,TRBV7-2,-,TGTGCCAGCAGCTTATCCAGGGCAGATACGCAGTATTTT,CASSLSRADTQYF
many,TRBJ2-3,TRBV29-1,-,TGCAGCGTTGAAGTTGACGGGATTGGGACAGATACGCAGTATTTT,CSVEVDGIGTDTQYF